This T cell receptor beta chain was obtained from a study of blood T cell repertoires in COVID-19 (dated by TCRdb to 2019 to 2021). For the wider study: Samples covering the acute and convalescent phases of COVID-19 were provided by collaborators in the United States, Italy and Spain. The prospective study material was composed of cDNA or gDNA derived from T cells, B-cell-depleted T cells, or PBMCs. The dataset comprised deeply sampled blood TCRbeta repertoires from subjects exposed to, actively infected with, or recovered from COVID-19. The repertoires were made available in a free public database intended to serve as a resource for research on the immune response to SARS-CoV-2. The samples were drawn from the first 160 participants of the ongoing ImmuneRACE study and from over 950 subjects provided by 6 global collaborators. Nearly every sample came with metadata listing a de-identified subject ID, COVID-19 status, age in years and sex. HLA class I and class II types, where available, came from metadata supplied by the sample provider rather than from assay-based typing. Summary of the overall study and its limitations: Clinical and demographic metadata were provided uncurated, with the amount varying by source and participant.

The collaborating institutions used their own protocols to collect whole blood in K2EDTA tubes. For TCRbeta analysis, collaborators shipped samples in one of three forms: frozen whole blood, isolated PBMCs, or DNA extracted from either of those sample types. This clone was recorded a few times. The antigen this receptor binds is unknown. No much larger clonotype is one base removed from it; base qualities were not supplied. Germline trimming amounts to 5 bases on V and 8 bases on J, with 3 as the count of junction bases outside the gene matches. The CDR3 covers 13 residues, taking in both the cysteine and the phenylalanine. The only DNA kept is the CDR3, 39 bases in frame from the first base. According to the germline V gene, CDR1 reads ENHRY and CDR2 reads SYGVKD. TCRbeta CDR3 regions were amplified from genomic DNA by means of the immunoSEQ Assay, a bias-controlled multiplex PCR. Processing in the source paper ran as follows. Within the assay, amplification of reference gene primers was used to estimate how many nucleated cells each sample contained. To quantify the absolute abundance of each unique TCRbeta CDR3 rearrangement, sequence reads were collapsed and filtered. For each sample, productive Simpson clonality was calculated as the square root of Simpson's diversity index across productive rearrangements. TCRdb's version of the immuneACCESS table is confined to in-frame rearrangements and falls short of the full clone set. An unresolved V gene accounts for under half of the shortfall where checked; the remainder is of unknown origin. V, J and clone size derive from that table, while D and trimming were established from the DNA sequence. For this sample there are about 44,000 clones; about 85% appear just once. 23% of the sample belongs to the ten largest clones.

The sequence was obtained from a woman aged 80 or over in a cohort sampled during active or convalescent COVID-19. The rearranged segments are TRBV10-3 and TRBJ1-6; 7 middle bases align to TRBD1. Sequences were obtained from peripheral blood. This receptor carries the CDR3 CAISRQGDSPLHF. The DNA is TGTGCCATCAGTCGTCAGGGGGATTCACCCCTCCACTTT.